Presented here are 25 T cell receptor beta chains from one specimen sequenced in a study of radiotherapy plus CTLA-4 blockade in lung cancer. Here immunoSEQ multiplex PCR was the method, and the copy in TCRdb shows in-frame clones only, minus some. Among some 110,000 clones listed, 70% to 90% were seen once. This specimen consisted of peripheral blood, obtained from a patient treated with radiotherapy plus ipilimumab. All receptors derive from a human donor with non-small cell lung cancer that progressed on radiotherapy plus ipilimumab. Some clones in this sample may be carry-over from other donors' samples.

The chain joins TRBV5-4 to TRBJ1-2; a weak D match, TRBD1 (5 bases). This CDR3 is built from 14 residues. CDR1 and CDR2 (germline): SGHNT, YYREEE (reference sequence). Trimming stripped 4 bases from V and 3 bases from J, with 13 bases between. The DNA for the CDR3 is TGTGCCAGCAGCCTGGGCCAGGGCGACTATGGCTACACCTTC. Translation gives CASSLGQGDYGYTF.

This clone was detected only a few times. The gene calls are TRBV7-3 and TRBJ1-1; no reliable D call. Germline-derived CDR1 and CDR2 are SGHTA and FQGTGA. Deletions cut 4 bases from V and 5 bases from J, with 11 bases between. The CDR3 length is 13 residues. CDR3 in DNA: TGTGCCAGCAGCTCCTTCAGTTGGACTGAAGCTTTCTTT. Protein sequence: CASSSFSWTEAFF. The complete variable domain, with remaining parts taken from reference TRBV7-3 and TRBJ1-1, reads GAGVSQTPSNKVTEKGKYVELRCDPISGHTALYWYRQSLGQGPEFLIYFQGTGAADDSGLPNDRFFAVRPEGSVSTLKIQRTERGDSAVYLCASSSFSWTEAFFGQGTRLTVV.

The chain recombines TRBV7-2 with TRBJ2-7; D is uncertain. The CDR3 spans 15 residues. V was shortened by 3 bases and J by 1 base, with 13 bases between the two germline ends. Germline V CDR1 and CDR2: SGHTA, FQGNSA. DNA of the CDR3: TGTGCCAGCAGCTTCTCCAGGACCGCGTCCTACGAGCAGTACTTC. Translating gives CASSFSRTASYEQYF.

The chain uses TRBV11-2 and TRBJ1-3; D remains unclear. There are 16 residues in the CDR3. V was pared by 0 bases and J by 2 bases, with 11 bases between. CDR1 and CDR2 from the germline V gene are SGHAT and FQNNGV. The CDR3 protein is CASSLDGRFTGNTIYF. CDR3 DNA: TGTGCCAGCAGCTTAGATGGCAGGTTTACTGGAAACACCATATATTTT.

The chain employs TRBV9 and TRBJ2-1; the D is unclear. CDR1 is SGDLS, CDR2 YYNGEE, per germline. V lost 0 bases, J lost 0 bases, and 7 bases lay in between. CDR3 length equals 15 residues. The CDR3 spells CASSVEMSSYNEQFF. The DNA for the CDR3 is TGTGCCAGCAGCGTAGAGATGAGCTCCTACAATGAGCAGTTCTTC.

This clone was seen only once. The chain couples TRBV28 to TRBJ2-7; D remains unclear. CDR1 is MDHEN and CDR2 is SYDVKM in the germline V gene. V shed 6 bases and J shed 3 bases, with 9 bases lying between them. The CDR3 extends over 12 amino acids. CDR3 coding DNA: TGTGCCAGCAGCCCTACACTCTACGAGCAGTACTTC. This encodes CASSPTLYEQYF. The full variable domain, in which reference TRBV28 and TRBJ2-7 provide the parts outside the CDR3, is DVKVTQSSRYLVKRTGEKVFLECVQDMDHENMFWYRQDPGLGLRLIYFSYDVKMKEKGDIPEGYSVSREKKERFSLILESASTNQTSMYLCASSPTLYEQYFGPGTRLTVT.

This sequence joins TRBV5-5 and TRBJ1-2; tentatively, D is TRBD1 (5 bases). Trimming removed 3 bases at V and 1 base at J, with 13 bases between. The CDR3 is 15 residues long. Looked up from germline, CDR1 is SGHKS and CDR2 is YYEKEE (reference sequence). The CDR3 nucleotides are TGTGCCAGCAGCTCCGCAGGGAACGTTAACTATGGCTACACCTTC. The encoded protein is CASSSAGNVNYGYTF.

This clone was counted between two and nine times. The chain uses TRBV5-8 and TRBJ1-3; D unclear. The ends were cut back, 7 bases at V and 9 bases at J, with 17 bases in the middle. CDR3 length equals 13 residues. Germline CDR1 SGHTS, CDR2 YDEGEE. This CDR3 reads CASPSAGSRTIYF. The CDR3 coding sequence is TGTGCCAGCCCATCGGCGGGCTCCCGCACCATATATTTT.

The gene calls are TRBV29-1 and TRBJ1-2; the D is unclear. Trimming stripped 7 bases from V and 2 bases from J, with 20 bases between. Per the germline V gene, CDR1 is SQVTM and CDR2 is ANQGSEA. The CDR3 consists of 15 residues. The DNA of the CDR3 is TGCAGCGCCGCCACCACTATGACATTAAACTATGGCTACACCTTC. Encoded protein: CSAATTMTLNYGYTF. The whole variable domain, filled in from reference TRBV29-1 and TRBJ1-2, reads SAVISQKPSRDICQRGTSLTIQCQVDSQVTMMFWYRQQPGQSLTLIATANQGSEATYESGFVIDKFPISRPNLTFSTLTVSNMSPEDSSIYLCSAATTMTLNYGYTFGSGTRLTVV.

The chain has TRBV5-1 and TRBJ1-2, with D maybe TRBD1 (6 bases). V dropped 6 bases and J dropped 3 bases, with 15 bases sitting between them. Germline CDR1 reads SGHRS; CDR2 reads YFSETQ. This CDR3 is built from 14 residues. CDR3 in amino acids: CASKEGGYDYGYTF. Written as DNA, the CDR3 is TGCGCCAGCAAAGAGGGGGGATACGACTATGGCTACACCTTC.

This clone showed up just once. The chain uses TRBV7-2 and TRBJ2-7, with 12 positions matching TRBD2. Per the germline V gene, CDR1 is SGHTA and CDR2 is FQGNSA. The CDR3 covers 15 residues. V gave up 5 bases and J gave up 7 bases; unmatched junction bases: 9. The CDR3 coding sequence is TGTGCCAGCAGCCCCCCTAGCGGGGGGGCGGGGGAGCAGTACTTC. Its protein product is CASSPPSGGAGEQYF.

V usage is TRBV6-1 and J usage is TRBJ1-3, with TRBD1 as a possible D gene (6 bases). V lost 5 bases and J lost 0, with 11 bases in between. This CDR3 has 15 residues. Germline V gives CDR1 MNHNS, CDR2 SASEGT. CDR3 sequence (DNA): TGTGCCAGCAGTTCAAACAGGGACTCTGGAAACACCATATATTTT. This gives the protein CASSSNRDSGNTIYF.

The CDR3 DNA reads as TGTGCCAGCAGCAAATTTCCCTCGTCCGCTACCAATTCACCCCTCCACTTT. It yields the protein CASSKFPSSATNSPLHF. This chain joins TRBV21-1 and TRBJ1-6. TRBV21-1 is deemed a pseudogene. The CDR3 covers 17 residues.

V gene TRBV30 combines with J gene TRBJ1-1, with 7 bases aligning to TRBD1. V lost 2 bases to trimming and J lost 0 bases; unmatched junction nucleotides: 12. This CDR3 is built from 17 residues. Germline V lookup: CDR1 GTSNPN, CDR2 SVGIG (reference sequence). The CDR3: CAWSLEGAGWVNTEAFF. For the CDR3, the DNA is TGTGCCTGGAGTCTCGAGGGGGCGGGGTGGGTGAACACTGAAGCTTTCTTT.

CDR3 sequence: CASSLVGGAIFF. As DNA, the CDR3 is TGTGCCAGCAGCTTAGTCGGGGGGGCCATATTCTTT. The chain carries TRBV7-3 and TRBJ1-1, with D perhaps matching TRBD1 (6 bases). Trimming stripped 2 bases from V and 14 bases from J, with 15 bases between. CDR1 and CDR2 (germline): SGHTA, FQGTGA. The CDR3 loop spans 12 amino acids.

The genes are TRBV9 and TRBJ2-1; 13 bases align to TRBD2. V was clipped by 4 bases and J by 0 bases; unmatched bases: 4. Germline lookup yields CDR1 SGDLS and CDR2 YYNGEE. CDR3 length equals 17 residues. This CDR3 reads CASSLTSGGVSYNEQFF. The CDR3 region has the DNA TGTGCCAGCAGCCTTACTAGCGGGGGGGTCTCCTACAATGAGCAGTTCTTC.

The rearrangement joins TRBV4-3 to TRBJ2-6; TRBD1 or TRBD2 may be the D gene (5 bases each). This CDR3 spans 15 amino acids. The V end was cut by 7 bases, the J end by 3 bases, with 13 bases between. Germline-derived CDR1 and CDR2 are LGHNA and YSLEER. CDR3 bases: TGCGCCAGCAACCGAGGGGCGGATGGGGCCAACGTCCTGACTTTC. Translated, it gives CASNRGADGANVLTF.

The chain combines TRBV9 with TRBJ2-4; 9 bases fit TRBD1. The CDR3 has 14 amino acids. The germline V gene has CDR1 SGDLS and CDR2 YYNGEE. Trimming at V came to 3 bases and at J to 7 bases, leaving 5 bases not matched to a gene. The CDR3 loop reads CASSGRDRGNIQYF. DNA for the CDR3: TGTGCCAGCAGCGGACGAGACAGGGGGAACATTCAGTACTTC.

The chain is built from TRBV13 and TRBJ1-5; D remains ambiguous. The V gene's germline CDR1 is PRHDT and CDR2 FYEKMQ (reference sequence). The V end was cut by 5 bases, the J end by 4 bases, with 12 bases between. The CDR3 totals 14 residues. In nucleotides, the CDR3 is TGTGCCAGCAGCGCGGACGGAAATAATCAGCCCCAGCATTTT. This codes for CASSADGNNQPQHF.

This chain joins TRBV18 and TRBJ2-4, with a possible D match to TRBD1 (5 bases). The CDR3 spans 15 residues. Germline values: CDR1 KGHSH, CDR2 LQKENI. Between the trimmed V and J ends, which lost 3 bases and 2 bases, there was a span of 11 bases. CDR3 region: CASSPAQGSKNIQYF. In DNA, the CDR3 is TGTGCCAGCTCACCGGCCCAGGGATCCAAAAACATTCAGTACTTC.

The chain joins TRBV5-1 to TRBJ2-5; D unresolved. This CDR3 is built from 14 residues. The ends were cut back, 2 bases at V and 2 bases at J, with 10 bases in the middle. The V gene's germline CDR1 is SGHRS and CDR2 YFSETQ. CDR3 amino acids: CASSFEPRQETQYF. The DNA for the CDR3 is TGCGCCAGCAGCTTCGAGCCGAGACAAGAGACCCAGTACTTC.

This chain links TRBV7-2 with TRBJ2-2; possibly TRBD2 for D (5 bases). Trimming took off 1 base at V and 2 bases at J, with 14 bases between the two ends. The CDR3 is 17 amino acids. Germline V CDR1 and CDR2: SGHTA, FQGNSA. The CDR3 region has the DNA TGTGCCAGCAGCTTAGACGCAGCGGCCGGAAACACCGGGGAGCTGTTTTTT. Protein sequence: CASSLDAAAGNTGELFF.

The chain couples TRBV7-2 to TRBJ2-7, with D unresolved. CDR1 and CDR2 (germline): SGHTA, FQGNSA. Trimming left V 1 base short and J 1 base short, with 8 bases between. This CDR3 has 14 amino acids. CDR3 region: CASSLDATSYEQYF. CDR3 coding DNA: TGTGCCAGCAGCTTAGATGCCACATCCTACGAGCAGTACTTC.

The rearrangement uses TRBV27 and TRBJ2-7; D tentatively reads TRBD1 or TRBD2 (6 bases each). The ends were cut back, 1 base at V and 7 bases at J, with 14 bases in the middle. The CDR3 loop spans 14 amino acids. Germline values: CDR1 MNHEY, CDR2 SMNVEV (reference sequence). CDR3 sequence: CASSLLGGAGEQYF. The CDR3 DNA follows: TGTGCCAGCAGTTTATTAGGGGGAGCGGGTGAGCAGTACTTC.

The rearrangement joins TRBV11-2 to TRBJ1-1; D possibly corresponds to TRBD1 (6 bases). Deletions cut 1 base from V and 8 bases from J, with 14 bases between. Germline V gene lookup returns CDR1 SGHAT and CDR2 FQNNGV. The CDR3 has 14 amino acids. The CDR3 protein is CASSLGQGRLEAFF. The CDR3 DNA sequence: TGTGCCAGCAGCTTAGGCCAGGGGCGCCTGGAAGCTTTCTTT.